This T cell receptor (beta chain) stems from a study of cytomegalovirus exposure and HLA in healthy donors. General study findings and limits: Some V segments, TRBV6-2 and TRBV6-3 among them, were indistinguishable and were therefore excluded. The CMV antigen specificity of a few CMV-associated chains was confirmed through in vitro analysis. An assumption of roughly uniform sequencing depth across donors underlay the presence/absence analyses.

Primers included in the PCR were 60 Vbeta and 13 Jbeta primers. The protocol was immunoSEQ multiplex PCR, while the TCRdb copy is restricted to in-frame clones and leaves out a portion. The data show some 200,000 clones, 70% seen once. CDR3 size: 16 residues. CDR1 is LGHNT and CDR2 is FRNRAP in the germline V gene. The J segment lost 5 bases and the V segment lost 5 bases, leaving 9 bases of the junction unmatched. Regarding this clone: Its specificity is unknown.

This clonotype was obtained from a man between 40 and 49 years old in good health and CMV-seropositive. The chain employs TRBV12-5 and TRBJ2-2, with TRBD2 identical over 9 bases. The material sequenced was PBMCs. The CDR3 sequence: CASGKSGGPRTGELFF. The CDR3 region has the DNA TGTGCTAGTGGTAAAAGCGGGGGGCCCAGAACCGGGGAGCTGTTTTTT.